This entry features one TCR beta chain sequence. Antigen: not known. This CDR3 has 15 amino acids. V lost 5 bases to trimming and J lost 5 bases; unmatched junction nucleotides: 3. CDR1 and CDR2 from the germline V gene are LNHDA and SQIVND (reference sequence). The sample comes from a study of CD8+CD57+ T cells in acquired aplastic anemia. Study outcomes and limitations: Shared by patients and controls, fewer than 30 CD8+ CDR3s were abundant in patients. Between the patient and control groups, CD8+ Simpson's diversity did not differ significantly.

Template material for TCR beta VDJ and CDR3 profiling consisted of genomic DNA. TCRdb processed the reads anew with MiXCR; each CDR3 protein has one entry. The sample lists around 400,000 distinct CDR3 sequences, 65% to 80% occurring once. The sequence derives from a human donor in good health, serving as a control. The V and J genes are TRBV19 and TRBJ2-2, with TRBD2 identical over 12 bases. Specimen: sorted CD4+, CD8+, or CD8+CD57+ T cells (not recorded which) from PBMCs. CDR3 nucleotides: TGTGCCAGTAGTCGACTAGCGGGAGCTACCGGGGAGCTGTTTTTT. Translating gives CASSRLAGATGELFF. Full variable domain (outside the CDR3, taken from reference TRBV19 and TRBJ2-2): DGGITQSPKYLFRKEGQNVTLSCEQNLNHDAMYWYRQDPGQGLRLIYYSQIVNDFQKGDIAEGYSVSREKKESFPLTVTSAQKNPTAFYLCASSRLAGATGELFFGEGSRLTVL.